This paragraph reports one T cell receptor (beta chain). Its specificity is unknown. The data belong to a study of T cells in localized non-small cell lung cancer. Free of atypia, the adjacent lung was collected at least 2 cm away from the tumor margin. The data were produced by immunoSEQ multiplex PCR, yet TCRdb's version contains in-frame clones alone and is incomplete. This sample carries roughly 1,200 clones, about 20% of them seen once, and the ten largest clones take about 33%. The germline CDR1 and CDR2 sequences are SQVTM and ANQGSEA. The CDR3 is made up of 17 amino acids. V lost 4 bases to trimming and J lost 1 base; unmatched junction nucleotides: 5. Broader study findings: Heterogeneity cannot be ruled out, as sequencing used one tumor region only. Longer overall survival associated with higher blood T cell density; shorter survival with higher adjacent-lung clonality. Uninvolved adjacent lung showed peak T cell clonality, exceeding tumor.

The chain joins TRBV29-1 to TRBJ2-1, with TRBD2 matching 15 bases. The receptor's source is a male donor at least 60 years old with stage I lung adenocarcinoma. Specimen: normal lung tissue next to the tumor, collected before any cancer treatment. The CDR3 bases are TGCAGCGTTGGCTGGACTAGCGGGGGGGCTTCCTACAATGAGCAGTTCTTC. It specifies CSVGWTSGGASYNEQFF.